Below, 30 T cell receptor beta chains from the same sample are listed, as sequenced in a study of beta chain features in type 1 diabetes. For these receptors, no antigen is known. What was sequenced were expressed TCRB transcripts, since all of the isolated RNA had been reverse transcribed. Profiled with immunoSEQ multiplex PCR; TCRdb holds only in-frame clones, not every one. Of 150,000 to 200,000 clones listed, about 63% are singletons. Study conclusions and caveats: Moderately but significantly shorter TCRB CDR3s were found in Type 1 diabetes patients in all four CD4+ subsets.

The sequenced material came from naive CD4+ T cells from blood. The receptors stem from a man aged 30-40 years with type 1 diabetes.

The chain couples TRBV27 to TRBJ2-7; maybe TRBD1 (6 bases). Germline CDR1 reads MNHEY; CDR2 reads SMNVEV (reference sequence). V was pared by 6 bases and J by 0 bases, with 15 bases between. This CDR3 is built from 15 residues. CDR3 sequence (DNA): TGTGCCAGCAGCATAGACAGGTTGAGCTCCTACGAGCAGTACTTC. Encoded protein: CASSIDRLSSYEQYF.

This chain uses TRBV29-1 with TRBJ1-2; D possibly corresponds to TRBD1 (6 bases). The CDR3 totals 14 residues. The V gene's germline CDR1 is SQVTM and CDR2 ANQGSEA. The V gene lost 3 bases and the J gene lost 5 bases, with 16 bases spanning the gap. The CDR3 spells CSVESGDKLYGYTF. CDR3 nucleotide sequence: TGCAGCGTTGAGTCAGGGGACAAACTATATGGCTACACCTTC.

This chain connects TRBV11-2 to TRBJ2-3, with D hard to call. Germline CDR1 SGHAT, CDR2 FQNNGV. With 3 bases removed from V and 1 base from J, the gap between germline ends came to 8 bases. The CDR3 has 14 residues. The CDR3 region is CASSFRPGTDTQYF. In nucleotides, the CDR3 is TGTGCCAGCAGCTTCCGACCAGGCACAGATACGCAGTATTTT.

This chain joins TRBV29-1 and TRBJ2-1; D unclear. Germline lookup yields CDR1 SQVTM and CDR2 ANQGSEA. The CDR3 has 16 residues. V was clipped by 6 bases and J by 1 base, with 19 bases between them. The CDR3 DNA is TGCAGCGTCCCCCTTCTATACGGCCCATCCTACAATGAGCAGTTCTTC. It translates to CSVPLLYGPSYNEQFF.

In DNA, the CDR3 is TGCGCCAGCAGCTTGGGACAAACCTTCTCCTATGGCTACACCTTC. Protein: CASSLGQTFSYGYTF. V usage is TRBV5-1 and J usage is TRBJ1-2; D ambiguous. CDR1 and CDR2 (germline): SGHRS, YFSETQ. This CDR3 has 15 amino acids. Trimming pared 0 bases from V and 4 bases from J, leaving 13 bases between.

The chain employs TRBV25-1 and TRBJ1-3; no clear D gene. The germline V and J ends were trimmed by 1 base and 6 bases, with 16 bases remaining between them. CDR3 length: 16 residues. The germline V gene encodes CDR1 MGHDK and CDR2 SYGVNS. CDR3: CASSELQHFPENTIYF. DNA for the CDR3: TGTGCCAGCAGTGAATTGCAGCACTTTCCTGAAAACACCATATATTTT.

V is TRBV6-5 and J is TRBJ1-2; 9 positions match TRBD1. Trimming took 6 bases from V and 7 from J; bases not matched to a gene: 3. The V gene's germline CDR1 is MNHEY and CDR2 SVGAGI. This CDR3 region has 12 residues. The CDR3 sequence: CASRPQGAGYTF. DNA of the CDR3: TGTGCCAGCAGACCACAGGGGGCTGGCTACACCTTC.

The chain recombines TRBV7-9 with TRBJ1-6; D gene unclear. Germline V gene lookup returns CDR1 SEHNR and CDR2 FQNEAQ (reference sequence). The CDR3 consists of 14 residues. The V end was cut by 1 base, the J end by 7 bases, with 8 bases between. CDR3 DNA: TGTGCCAGCAGCTTAGTGGCGGGGAATTCACCCCTCCACTTT. It encodes CASSLVAGNSPLHF.

The CDR3 reads CASSIDRVQQFF. Here the CDR3 DNA reads TGCGCCAGCAGCATAGACAGGGTACAGCAGTTCTTC. The gene calls are TRBV5-1 and TRBJ2-1; TRBD1 agrees at 7 bases. The CDR3 sequence is 12 residues long. In germline, CDR1 is SGHRS, CDR2 YFSETQ. V gave up 4 bases and J gave up 11 bases; unmatched junction bases: 6.

J is TRBJ2-7 and V is TRBV18; possibly TRBD1 for D (6 bases). Trimming stripped 1 base from V and 0 bases from J, with 16 bases between. The CDR3 runs to 17 residues. Germline V gene lookup returns CDR1 KGHSH and CDR2 LQKENI. For the CDR3, the DNA is TGTGCCAGCTCACCACTCAAGCGACAGGCTACCTCCTACGAGCAGTACTTC. Translation: CASSPLKRQATSYEQYF.

CDR3 loop: CASSYGLLNTEAFF. The CDR3 bases are TGTGCCAGCAGTTACGGCCTATTGAACACTGAAGCTTTCTTT. The chain recombines TRBV6-5 with TRBJ1-1; no reliable D call. V was trimmed by 2 bases and J by 0 bases, leaving 7 bases between them. From germline, CDR1 is MNHEY and CDR2 SVGAGI. This CDR3 has 14 amino acids.

The chain uses TRBV4-1 and TRBJ2-5; 8 bases align to TRBD2. V dropped 0 bases and J dropped 4; count of bases not matched to a gene: 4. CDR3 length equals 15 residues. Germline V gives CDR1 MGHRA, CDR2 YSYEKL. In DNA, the CDR3 is TGCGCCAGCAGCCAAGATCAGAGCGGGGGAGAGACCCAGTACTTC. Translation gives CASSQDQSGGETQYF.

V usage is TRBV25-1 and J usage is TRBJ1-2; 7 positions match TRBD1. The CDR3 covers 12 residues. Germline V CDR1 and CDR2: MGHDK, SYGVNS. Trimming at V came to 7 bases and at J to 6 bases, leaving 5 bases not matched to a gene. CDR3 sequence: CASMTGLDGYTF. The CDR3 DNA reads as TGTGCCAGCATGACAGGGTTGGATGGCTACACCTTC.

This clone was seen a single time. This rearrangement joins TRBV29-1 to TRBJ1-2; no firm D call. The CDR3 spans 16 residues. V lost 4 bases to trimming and J lost 8 bases, with 26 bases between them. Germline values: CDR1 SQVTM, CDR2 ANQGSEA. The CDR3 DNA sequence: TGCAGCGTTGGCGTAAGTGGTGCCTTTGGACGGGAAGGCTACACCTTC. As protein: CSVGVSGAFGREGYTF. The complete variable domain, with remaining parts taken from reference TRBV29-1 and TRBJ1-2, reads SAVISQKPSRDICQRGTSLTIQCQVDSQVTMMFWYRQQPGQSLTLIATANQGSEATYESGFVIDKFPISRPNLTFSTLTVSNMSPEDSSIYLCSVGVSGAFGREGYTFGSGTRLTVV.

There are a few counts of this clone. The chain carries TRBV29-1 and TRBJ2-3; 7 nucleotides agree with TRBD2. CDR3 length equals 13 residues. V lost 5 bases, J lost 2 bases, and 4 bases stayed unmatched. CDR1 SQVTM and CDR2 ANQGSEA come from the germline V gene. The CDR3 coding sequence is TGCAGCGTTCTGAGCGGGGTCACAGATACGCAGTATTTT. It codes for CSVLSGVTDTQYF.

The V call is TRBV30, the J call TRBJ2-7, with 11 bases matching TRBD2. After removal of 7 bases from V and 7 bases from J, the junction contained 3 bases not matched to a gene. This CDR3 has 11 amino acids. Germline assignment: CDR1 GTSNPN and CDR2 SVGIG (reference sequence). The CDR3 sequence is CASGLAAEQYF. CDR3 DNA sequence: TGTGCCTCGGGACTAGCGGCAGAGCAGTACTTC. The full variable domain, rest sourced from reference TRBV30 and TRBJ2-7, is SQTIHQWPATLVQPVGSPLSLECTVEGTSNPNLYWYRQAAGRGLQLLFYSVGIGQISSEVPQNLSASRPQDRQFILSSKKLLLSDSGFYLCASGLAAEQYFGPGTRLTVT.

This chain connects TRBV5-4 to TRBJ2-1; D ambiguous. The CDR3 has 15 amino acids. Trimming took 0 bases from V and 0 from J, leaving 7 bases between them. Germline CDR1 reads SGHNT; CDR2 reads YYREEE (reference sequence). DNA of the CDR3: TGTGCCAGCAGCTTGGACCAGACCTCCTACAATGAGCAGTTCTTC. Translating it yields CASSLDQTSYNEQFF.

The chain recombines TRBV7-2 with TRBJ2-1; D is ambiguous. Germline V gene data show CDR1 as SGHTA and CDR2 as FQGNSA. The CDR3 contains 11 residues. V dropped 5 bases and J dropped 10 bases, with 9 bases sitting between them. This chain's CDR3 is CASSASMEQFF. For the CDR3, the DNA is TGTGCCAGCAGCGCCTCTATGGAGCAGTTCTTC.

The sample holds a few counts of this clone. The chain recombines TRBV23-1 with TRBJ2-3, with TRBD1 matching 8 bases. TRBV23-1 is classed as an ORF, of uncertain function. The CDR3 is 19 amino acids. V lost 2 bases, J lost 2 bases, and 15 bases stayed unmatched. The CDR3: CASSQTGDHRGITTDTQYF. The CDR3 DNA reads as TGCGCCAGCAGTCAAACCGGGGACCACAGGGGGATTACCACAGATACGCAGTATTTT.

The rearrangement links TRBV5-1 to TRBJ2-2, with a possible D match to TRBD1 (5 bases). V lost 5 bases, J lost 5 bases, and 7 bases lay in between. Germline-derived CDR1 and CDR2 are SGHRS and YFSETQ. The CDR3 has 12 residues. CDR3 in amino acids: CASRQGTGELFF. In DNA form, the CDR3 reads TGCGCCAGCAGGCAGGGAACCGGGGAGCTGTTTTTT.

The genes are TRBV10-3 and TRBJ2-1, with 10 positions matching TRBD2. With V trimmed by 11 bases and J by 6 bases, 7 bases remained unmatched. The V gene's germline CDR1 is ENHRY and CDR2 SYGVKD. The CDR3 has 13 residues. CDR3 in DNA: TGTGCCTCCAGCGGGGGGGCCGGCAATGAGCAGTTCTTC. Translation gives CASSGGAGNEQFF.

This clone was counted a few times. In the same sample, other DNA sequences code for this CDR3. J is TRBJ2-6 and V is TRBV5-1; D uncertain. CDR3 length: 15 residues. The V and J ends lost 0 bases and 0 bases respectively, with 4 bases between them. From germline, CDR1 is SGHRS and CDR2 YFSETQ. CDR3 DNA sequence: TGCGCCAGCAGCTTGGATGGCTCTGGGGCCAACGTCCTGACTTTC. It codes for CASSLDGSGANVLTF.

J is TRBJ2-3 and V is TRBV13; D is ambiguous. The length of the CDR3 is 17 residues. Trimming stripped 1 base from V and 4 bases from J, with 18 bases between. Germline V gives CDR1 PRHDT, CDR2 FYEKMQ (reference sequence). The CDR3 spells CASSLAILLTGPDTQYF. DNA for the CDR3: TGTGCCAGCAGCTTAGCGATACTTTTGACTGGGCCAGATACGCAGTATTTT.

This chain joins TRBV7-2 and TRBJ2-5; D remains ambiguous. The CDR3 contains 13 residues. V lost 4 bases, J lost 2 bases, and 8 bases lay in between. Germline V gene data show CDR1 as SGHTA and CDR2 as FQGNSA. In nucleotides, the CDR3 is TGTGCCAGCAGCTCTGCCCCACAAGAGACCCAGTACTTC. Translation: CASSSAPQETQYF. Together with reference TRBV7-2 and TRBJ2-5, the CDR3 gives the full variable domain: GAGVSQSPSNKVTEKGKDVELRCDPISGHTALYWYRQSLGQGLEFLIYFQGNSAPDKSGLPSDRFSAERTGGSVSTLTIQRTQQEDSAVYLCASSSAPQETQYFGPGTRLLVL.

This clone was seen only a few times. The junction shows a germline mismatch at one end, possibly a read error. The J gene is TRBJ1-5, the V gene TRBV29-1; D call uncertain. Germline-derived CDR1 and CDR2 are SQVTM and ANQGSEA. CDR3 length equals 15 residues. CDR3 protein: CSVEGSLLGNQPQHF. For the CDR3, the DNA is TGCAGCGTGGAAGGGTCTCTCCTTGGCAATCAGCCCCAGCATTTT.

The chain couples TRBV7-8 to TRBJ2-1; D unresolved. V was pared by 1 base and J by 5 bases, with 12 bases between. The CDR3 has 15 residues. Germline loops: CDR1 SGHVS, CDR2 FQNEAQ. The CDR3 here is CASSLGLELHNEQFF. The CDR3 coding sequence is TGTGCCAGCAGCTTAGGGCTAGAACTTCACAATGAGCAGTTCTTC.

This clone was detected only a few times. This sequence joins TRBV29-1 and TRBJ2-2, with D hard to call. This CDR3 has 13 amino acids. Per the germline V gene, CDR1 is SQVTM and CDR2 is ANQGSEA. Trimming left V 3 bases short and J 4 bases short, with 9 bases between. CDR3 nucleotide sequence: TGCAGCGTTGATTTGTCTTTCACCGGGGAGCTGTTTTTT. It codes for CSVDLSFTGELFF.

This clone was observed a handful of times. The chain combines TRBV5-1 with TRBJ2-3, with 7 bases matching TRBD2. The CDR3 has 12 amino acids. Trimming removed 7 bases from V and 2 bases from J; junction bases left unmatched: 1. CDR1 is SGHRS and CDR2 is YFSETQ in the germline V gene. CDR3: CASWDYTDTQYF. The DNA for the CDR3 is TGCGCCAGCTGGGACTACACAGATACGCAGTATTTT.

This chain connects TRBV30 to TRBJ2-1; a possible D gene is TRBD2 (5 bases). The CDR3 consists of 15 residues. V shed 2 bases and J shed 2 bases, with 13 bases lying between them. Germline V gene data show CDR1 as GTSNPN and CDR2 as SVGIG (reference sequence). The CDR3 DNA sequence: TGTGCCTGGAGTACAAGAGGGTCAGCCTACAATGAGCAGTTCTTC. Protein: CAWSTRGSAYNEQFF.

This clone has more than one count but fewer than ten. The V gene is TRBV29-1, the J gene TRBJ1-2, with TRBD1 identical over 11 bases. Germline CDR1 reads SQVTM; CDR2 reads ANQGSEA. This CDR3 spans 13 amino acids. V was clipped by 7 bases and J by 3 bases; unmatched bases: 4. The CDR3 bases are TGCAGCGCCGGACAGGGGGCGGACTATGGCTACACCTTC. Translating it yields CSAGQGADYGYTF.